The source of this T cell receptor (beta chain) is a study of regulatory T cells in long-lasting Graves disease. Study-wide background: It was over 5 years of antithyroid drugs, with positive TSH receptor antibodies, that meant persistent Graves' disease.

The time point here: persistent/refractory GD, antithyroid drugs over 5 years with positive TRAb. Construction of the TCR library relied on RNA isolated from PBMCs. Patients came through an endocrinology department, and that department was in Xi'an, China. The CDR3 runs 18 residues. The germline gives CDR1 MNHEY, CDR2 SVGEGT. V lost 4 bases and J lost 13, with 32 bases in between. Library construction for TCR beta used iRepertoire HTBI primers and Arm-PCR of CDR3 regions. One entry per CDR3 protein, called by TCRdb with MiXCR from the multiplex PCR reads. In the table there are 360,000 or so distinct CDR3 sequences, roughly 20% of which are singletons. Whole-study results and caveats: When disease was persistent, TRBV28, TRBJ1-2 and TRBJ2-5 were the favored segments.

A remark on this clonotype: As yet, its antigen is unknown.

The sequence was obtained from a woman aged 40-49 years with Graves disease. This rearrangement joins TRBV6-2 or TRBV6-3 to TRBJ2-4, with D unresolved. The input for sequencing was peripheral blood mononuclear cells (PBMCs), taken when the disease was refractory, from a patient treated with antithyroid drugs. The DNA for the CDR3 is TGTGCCAGCAGTTCCCAACTCGGGCCCACGAGCTCCTACAATGAGCAGTACTTC. It codes for CASSSQLGPTSSYNEQYF.